A single sample is the source of the 5 T cell receptor beta chains below, sequenced in a study of CD8 T cells in Susac syndrome. RNA in amounts of roughly 0.5 to 1 ug was reverse transcribed with random hexamers. TCRdb called the immunoSEQ multiplex PCR reads again in MiXCR, with one record for every CDR3 protein. The repertoire holds 150,000 to 200,000 distinct CDR3 sequences, with around 95% as singletons. The sequencing input was CD4+ T cells from PBMCs. The receptors were sampled from a human donor in good health.

This chain joins TRBV6-5 and TRBJ1-2; a possible D gene is TRBD1 (6 bases). The V gene's germline CDR1 is MNHEY and CDR2 SVGAGI. CDR3 length: 14 amino acids. Between the trimmed V and J ends, which lost 6 bases and 6 bases, there was a span of 17 bases. This CDR3 is CASRNTQGLNGYTF. The CDR3, as DNA: TGTGCCAGCAGAAATACTCAGGGGCTGAATGGCTACACCTTC.

The V gene is TRBV29-1, the J gene TRBJ1-2; D is unresolved. Trimming left V 6 bases short and J 8 bases short, with 10 bases between. The length of the CDR3 is 10 residues. Germline loops: CDR1 SQVTM, CDR2 ANQGSEA. As DNA, the CDR3 is TGCAGCGTAGACATGGACGGCTACACCTTC. It translates to CSVDMDGYTF.

The chain carries TRBV20-1 and TRBJ2-1; the match to TRBD1 covers 7 bases. After removal of 5 bases from V and 7 bases from J, the junction contained 8 bases not matched to a gene. In germline, CDR1 is DFQATT, CDR2 SNEGSKA (reference sequence). CDR3 length equals 13 residues. The CDR3 loop is CSAFHTTGNEQFF. The CDR3 DNA follows: TGCAGTGCTTTCCACACGACAGGGAATGAGCAGTTCTTC.

The chain combines TRBV14 with TRBJ1-2; D is unclear. V dropped 4 bases and J dropped 7 bases, with 16 bases sitting between them. Germline V lookup: CDR1 SGHDN, CDR2 FVKESK. This CDR3 comprises 14 residues. CDR3 bases: TGTGCCAGCAGCCCCGCCGGGCCACGCGCTGGCTACACCTTC. It encodes CASSPAGPRAGYTF.

The CDR3 DNA sequence: TGTGCCAGTAGTCCCCCTCGGGGGTGGACTGAAGCTTTCTTT. This gives the protein CASSPPRGWTEAFF. The chain couples TRBV19 to TRBJ1-1, with D perhaps matching TRBD1 (5 bases). V dropped 5 bases and J dropped 5 bases, with 15 bases sitting between them. Per the germline V gene, CDR1 is LNHDA and CDR2 is SQIVND (reference sequence). This CDR3 comprises 14 residues.